This T cell receptor beta chain was sequenced during a study of T cells after yellow fever vaccination (dated by TCRdb to about 2019). About the investigation overall: The SMART-Seq v4 Ultra Low Input RNA kit was used to prepare libraries from fractions with low cell numbers. To follow T-cell clones before and after primary and booster YFV17D yellow fever vaccination, bulk TCR alpha and beta repertoires were sequenced over time. Two healthy male donors, one aged 18 to 30 and one aged 30 to 40 years, were included in the cohort. Blood was drawn at multiple timepoints before and after primary and secondary immunization, with bulk PBMC replicates and cell subsets isolated. Findings and caveats that apply to the study as a whole: A small fraction of clonotypes showed up in both the CD4 and CD8 compartments, probably as a result of convergent recombination. The secondary T-cell response was found to be weaker but faster than the primary response, with a peak reached on day 5 rather than on day 15. Because the study included only a couple of donors, the extent to which the findings can be generalized is limited. Computational filtering was needed because FACS-sorted repertoires could contain abundant contaminating clonotypes from the bulk population. Most clones expanded after primary vaccination were re-detected after the booster (around 96% of CD4 and around 88% of CD8), suggesting broad memory maintenance.

At least ten counts were recorded for this clonotype. What this receptor recognizes is not known. The input lacks base qualities; no much larger clone sits a single base away. Explained via the paper, the treatment or condition label denotes: live attenuated yellow fever vaccine strain. At each blood-draw timepoint, two biological replicates of bulk PBMCs were obtained. PBMCs were isolated from peripheral blood using a standard Ficoll-Paque protocol. TriZol was used to extract RNA from bulk PBMCs, from CD4 and CD8 fractions, and from dextramer-positive and dextramer-negative fractions. The data were produced on an Illumina NovaSeq 6000. TCR cDNA was synthesized by 5'RACE template switching, which introduced a universal primer site and unique molecular identifiers. Priming of cDNA synthesis was performed from both the TCR alpha and TCR beta constant segments. Libraries were amplified in two PCR steps, with sample barcodes and sequencing adapters added in the second step. Sequencing of libraries was performed on Illumina HiSeq 2500 (2x100 bp) or NovaSeq (2x150 bp). Regarding the original processing steps: Reads were demultiplexed and collapsed into UMI consensus sequences with MIGEC, and V(D)J alignment was performed with MiXCR. Clonotypes responding to the vaccine were identified with edgeR on replicate PBMC samples, with the criteria of FDR below 0.01 and a log2 fold change above 5 up to day 15. Each bulk clonotype received a CD4 or CD8 identity based on whether the sequenced CD4 or CD8 repertoire contained that clonotype at higher abundance. Using fastp at Q25 and MiXCR, TCRdb reprocessed the public reads and kept productive beta chains. Each CDR3 protein gets just one entry, which takes the most common genes and DNA from the rows behind it. These V and J calls derive from TCRdb rather than the authors' analysis. The sample table contains some 300,000 distinct CDR3 sequences; only one count was recorded for around 4% of them. Of the sample, about a quarter is held by the ten largest clones.

The sequence came from a man between 18 and 35 years old who received the YFV17D yellow fever vaccine. Sequences were derived from PBMCs, sampled on the day of the yellow fever booster vaccination.

In nucleotides, the sequence is TGTGCCAGCAGTTTAGGTGCAGGGTTCTACGAGCAGTACTTC. This codes for CASSLGAGFYEQYF. The chain is assembled from TRBV12-3 or TRBV12-4 and TRBJ2-7, with a weak D call of TRBD1 (5 bases match). The CDR3 contains 14 residues, cysteine and phenylalanine counted. Here the CDR3 DNA is all that survives: 42 bases in frame from base 1. V drops 1 base and J drops 3 bases, leaving 10 bases in between.